This passage covers 23 T cell receptor beta chains from one sample sequenced in a study of CD8 T cells in ankylosing spondylitis. In TCRdb, the 5' RACE reads were re-called with MiXCR into one record per CDR3 protein. Counted here are approximately 31,000 distinct CDR3 sequences, roughly 33% occurring once; the ten biggest clones make up under 50%. Sequencing used synovial fluid, either unsorted or a sorted T cell fraction (not recorded which). The receptors here all came from a male donor with ankylosing spondylitis.

The chain couples TRBV12-3 or TRBV12-4 to TRBJ2-1, with unresolved D. The CDR3 has 12 amino acids. Trimming cost V 6 bases and J 7 bases, with 10 bases left between them. The CDR3 DNA is TGTGCCAGCAGCCCAACAGCGAATGAGCAGTTCTTC. The encoded protein is CASSPTANEQFF.

This clonotype was detected a few times. The V gene is TRBV12-3 or TRBV12-4, the J gene TRBJ2-1, with D perhaps matching TRBD1 (6 bases). V was cut by 7 bases and J by 8 bases, with 21 bases left in between. The CDR3 sequence is 15 residues long. CDR3 DNA: TGTGCCAGCACCAAAGGGGCAGGGGTGAGCGATGAGCAGTTCTTC. Translated: CASTKGAGVSDEQFF.

The rearrangement links TRBV7-2 to TRBJ1-1, with a weak D call TRBD1 (5 bases). CDR3 length: 14 amino acids. V lost 8 bases to trimming and J lost 5 bases, with 18 bases between them. CDR1 SGHTA and CDR2 FQGNSA come from the germline V gene. The CDR3 sequence: CASLAPGGGTEAFF. As DNA, the CDR3 is TGTGCCAGCCTTGCTCCCGGGGGGGGGACTGAAGCTTTCTTT. The complete variable domain, with remaining parts taken from reference TRBV7-2 and TRBJ1-1, reads GAGVSQSPSNKVTEKGKDVELRCDPISGHTALYWYRQSLGQGLEFLIYFQGNSAPDKSGLPSDRFSAERTGGSVSTLTIQRTQQEDSAVYLCASLAPGGGTEAFFGQGTRLTVV.

The chain couples TRBV11-2 to TRBJ1-1; D gene unclear. With 3 bases removed from V and 2 bases from J, the gap between germline ends came to 10 bases. The CDR3 is made up of 14 amino acids. Looked up from germline, CDR1 is SGHAT and CDR2 is FQNNGV. CDR3 DNA: TGTGCCAGCAGCTTTCCCGGGATAAACACTGAAGCTTTCTTT. Amino acid sequence: CASSFPGINTEAFF.

V gene TRBV12-3 or TRBV12-4 combines with J gene TRBJ1-5; D is uncertain. The CDR3 spans 14 residues. Trimming pared 3 bases from V and 3 bases from J, leaving 9 bases between. This chain's CDR3 is CASSFGPLNQPQHF. In DNA form, the CDR3 reads TGTGCCAGCAGTTTCGGGCCTCTCAATCAGCCCCAGCATTTT.

The chain uses TRBV2 and TRBJ2-7; D is uncertain. The CDR3 length is 10 residues. Germline CDR1 is SNHLY and CDR2 is FYNNEI. V lost 9 bases and J lost 2, with 5 bases in between. CDR3 sequence reads: CARGPYEQYF. The CDR3, as DNA: TGTGCCAGAGGCCCCTACGAGCAGTACTTC.

The CDR3 loop is CASSLLDTEAFF. As DNA, the CDR3 is TGTGCCAGCAGCTTGTTGGACACTGAAGCTTTCTTT. This chain links TRBV5-4 with TRBJ1-1; no clear D gene. Trimming left V 1 base short and J 3 bases short, with 4 bases between. CDR3 size: 12 residues. In germline, CDR1 is SGHNT, CDR2 YYREEE (reference sequence).

V is TRBV15 and J is TRBJ2-1; D is perhaps TRBD1 (5 bases). From germline, CDR1 is LNHNV and CDR2 YYDKDF (reference sequence). The CDR3 has 12 residues. CDR3 sequence: CVLLGQYLEQFF. The CDR3 nucleotides read TGTGTCCTCTTGGGGCAGTATCTGGAGCAGTTCTTC.

The chain joins TRBV30 to TRBJ2-1; D tentatively fits TRBD1 or TRBD2 (5 bases each). The CDR3 length is 14 residues. Germline CDR1 and CDR2: GTSNPN and SVGIG (reference sequence). Trimming shortened V by 2 bases and J by 7 bases, and 15 bases separated the two germline ends. The CDR3 sequence: CAWSPGDHPNEQFF. As DNA, the CDR3 is TGTGCCTGGAGTCCCGGGGACCACCCAAATGAGCAGTTCTTC.

This clonotype was detected only a few times. This sequence joins TRBV11-2 and TRBJ2-2; 12 bases align to TRBD2. Per germline, CDR1 SGHAT and CDR2 FQNNGV. This CDR3 has 18 residues. The V and J ends lost 1 base and 5 bases, in that order; junction bases with no gene match: 8. The CDR3: CASSLGLAGDPFTGELFF. CDR3 in DNA: TGTGCCAGCAGCTTAGGACTAGCGGGGGACCCTTTTACCGGGGAGCTGTTTTTT. The complete variable domain, with remaining parts taken from reference TRBV11-2 and TRBJ2-2, reads EAGVAQSPRYKIIEKRQSVAFWCNPISGHATLYWYQQILGQGPKLLIQFQNNGVVDDSQLPKDRFSAERLKGVDSTLKIQPAKLEDSAVYLCASSLGLAGDPFTGELFFGEGSRLTVL.

This clonotype was seen only a few times. The rearrangement links TRBV29-1 to TRBJ2-1; unclear D gene. The CDR3 contains 14 residues. CDR1 and CDR2 from the germline V gene are SQVTM and ANQGSEA. The V gene lost 2 bases and the J gene lost 0 bases, with 8 bases spanning the gap. The CDR3 is CSVEMLSSYNEQFF. CDR3 nucleotides: TGCAGCGTTGAAATGTTAAGCTCCTACAATGAGCAGTTCTTC.

The V and J genes are TRBV20-1 and TRBJ2-1; the D call may be TRBD1 or TRBD2 (5 bases each). CDR1 is DFQATT and CDR2 is SNEGSKA in the germline V gene (reference sequence). Trimming pared 3 bases from V and 4 bases from J, leaving 16 bases between. The CDR3 loop spans 15 amino acids. CDR3 in amino acids: CSASALEGQYNEQFF. The CDR3 DNA reads as TGCAGTGCTAGTGCCCTAGAGGGGCAATACAATGAGCAGTTCTTC.

In this sample, this clonotype turned up many times. The chain carries TRBV7-7 and TRBJ2-1; tentative D call: TRBD1 (5 bases). V was shortened by 5 bases and J by 0 bases, with 11 bases between the two germline ends. CDR1 and CDR2 from the germline V gene are SSHAT and FNYEAQ (reference sequence). The CDR3 is made up of 15 amino acids. The CDR3: CASSADTNSYNEQFF. In nucleotides, the CDR3 is TGTGCCAGCAGCGCGGACACCAACTCCTACAATGAGCAGTTCTTC. The whole variable domain, remainder taken from reference TRBV7-7 and TRBJ2-1, is GAGVSQSPRYKVTKRGQDVTLRCDPISSHATLYWYQQALGQGPEFLTYFNYEAQPDKSGLPSDRFSAERPEGSISTLTIQRTEQRDSAMYRCASSADTNSYNEQFFGPGTRLTVL.

In its sample, this clonotype was seen many times. J is TRBJ1-5 and V is TRBV6-1; D gene unclear. The CDR3 length is 15 residues. The germline gives CDR1 MNHNS, CDR2 SASEGT. The V end was cut by 2 bases, the J end by 0 bases, with 8 bases between. The DNA for the CDR3 is TGTGCCAGCAGTGAACAGGCTTATAGCAATCAGCCCCAGCATTTT. This gives the protein CASSEQAYSNQPQHF.

This clonotype was counted a few times. The rearrangement uses TRBV2 and TRBJ2-7, with D possibly TRBD1 on 6 matching bases. Trimming removed 2 bases at V and 9 bases at J, with 14 bases between. The CDR3 is made up of 13 amino acids. Germline V CDR1 and CDR2: SNHLY, FYNNEI. The CDR3 is CASSESTDRLQYF. The CDR3 DNA follows: TGTGCCAGCAGTGAATCAACCGACAGGCTGCAGTACTTC.

This clonotype has at least ten counts. V and J are TRBV7-6 and TRBJ1-1; weak D call: TRBD1 (6 bases). CDR1 and CDR2 (germline): SGHVS, FNYEAQ. V was cut by 7 bases and J by 4 bases, with 13 bases left in between. The length of the CDR3 is 13 residues. The CDR3 DNA follows: TGTGCCAGCACCCACCAGGGGCTCACTGAAGCTTTCTTT. It encodes CASTHQGLTEAFF.

This clonotype was observed a few times. This rearrangement joins TRBV14 to TRBJ2-2; no firm D call. From germline, CDR1 is SGHDN and CDR2 FVKESK. CDR3 length: 16 residues. V was trimmed by 4 bases and J by 1 base, leaving 13 bases between them. Here the CDR3 DNA reads TGTGCCAGCAGCCCCAGACTGAACCTGAACACCGGGGAGCTGTTTTTT. Protein: CASSPRLNLNTGELFF.

The rearrangement uses TRBV6-4 and TRBJ2-1; D is possibly TRBD1 or TRBD2 (5 bases each). This CDR3 contains 15 residues. Germline assignment: CDR1 MRHNA and CDR2 SNTAGT. The germline V and J ends were trimmed by 0 bases and 6 bases, with 12 bases remaining between them. The CDR3 region has the DNA TGTGCCAGCAGTGACTCGCAGGGACCCAGCAATGAGCAGTTCTTC. Amino acids: CASSDSQGPSNEQFF.

This rearrangement joins TRBV6-1 to TRBJ1-5, with D unclear. CDR3 length: 18 residues. The V end lost 4 bases, the J end lost 2 bases, and 21 bases lay between the germline ends. Germline V gene lookup returns CDR1 MNHNS and CDR2 SASEGT. The chain's CDR3 is CASSVPDLTLRGNQPQHF. CDR3 DNA sequence: TGTGCCAGCAGTGTGCCGGACTTAACGCTTCGGGGCAATCAGCCCCAGCATTTT.

Many counts were recorded for this clonotype. The genes are TRBV27 and TRBJ2-3, with D tentatively TRBD2 (6 bases). V lost 4 bases and J 4 bases, leaving 27 bases between the germline ends. Germline CDR1 MNHEY, CDR2 SMNVEV (reference sequence). The CDR3 length is 19 residues. In nucleotides, the CDR3 is TGTGCCAGCAGTTCCGGACTACTTACTGGGGATGATCGGGCAGATACGCAGTATTTT. Encoded protein: CASSSGLLTGDDRADTQYF.

V gene TRBV4-1 combines with J gene TRBJ2-7, with a weak D call TRBD1 (5 bases). Germline CDR1 is MGHRA and CDR2 is YSYEKL. Trimming cost V 0 bases and J 0 bases, with 15 bases left between them. The CDR3 is 17 amino acids. The CDR3 nucleotides are TGCGCCAGCAGCCAAGAGTCATTAGTGGGGCCCTCCTACGAGCAGTACTTC. This gives the protein CASSQESLVGPSYEQYF.

This clonotype showed up just a few times. The chain recombines TRBV12-3 or TRBV12-4 with TRBJ2-1; D could derive from TRBD1 or TRBD2 (6 bases each). The CDR3 has 16 amino acids. V was clipped by 4 bases and J by 5 bases, with 18 bases between them. CDR3 residues: CASSYTGAQTNNEQFF. The CDR3 DNA reads TGTGCCAGCAGTTACACGGGGGCCCAGACGAACAATGAGCAGTTCTTC.

This clonotype is labeled large. V gene TRBV10-3 combines with J gene TRBJ2-1; TRBD1 is a possible D gene (5 bases). This CDR3 has 14 amino acids. Germline CDR1 is ENHRY and CDR2 is SYGVKD. Trimming took 8 bases from V and 3 from J, leaving 14 bases between them. The CDR3 bases are TGTGCCATCGGAATGACAGCAAACTACAATGAGCAGTTCTTC. It encodes CAIGMTANYNEQFF.